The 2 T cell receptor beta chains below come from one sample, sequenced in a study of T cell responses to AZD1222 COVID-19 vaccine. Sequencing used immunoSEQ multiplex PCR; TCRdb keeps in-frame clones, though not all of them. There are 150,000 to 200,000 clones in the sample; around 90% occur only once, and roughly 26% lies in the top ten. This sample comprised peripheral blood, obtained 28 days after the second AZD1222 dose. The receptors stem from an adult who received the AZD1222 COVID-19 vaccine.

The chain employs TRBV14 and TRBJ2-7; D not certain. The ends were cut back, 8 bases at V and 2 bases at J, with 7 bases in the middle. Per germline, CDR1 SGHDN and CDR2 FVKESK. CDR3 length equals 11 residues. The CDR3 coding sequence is TGTGCCAGCGCGCACACCTACGAGCAGTACTTC. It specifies CASAHTYEQYF.

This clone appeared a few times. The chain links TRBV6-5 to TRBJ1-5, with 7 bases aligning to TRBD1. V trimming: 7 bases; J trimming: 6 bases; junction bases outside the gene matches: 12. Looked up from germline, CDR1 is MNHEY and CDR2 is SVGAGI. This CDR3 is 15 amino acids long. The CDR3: CASTQTGINRQPQHF. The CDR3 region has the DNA TGTGCCAGCACCCAGACAGGGATTAATCGTCAGCCCCAGCATTTT.